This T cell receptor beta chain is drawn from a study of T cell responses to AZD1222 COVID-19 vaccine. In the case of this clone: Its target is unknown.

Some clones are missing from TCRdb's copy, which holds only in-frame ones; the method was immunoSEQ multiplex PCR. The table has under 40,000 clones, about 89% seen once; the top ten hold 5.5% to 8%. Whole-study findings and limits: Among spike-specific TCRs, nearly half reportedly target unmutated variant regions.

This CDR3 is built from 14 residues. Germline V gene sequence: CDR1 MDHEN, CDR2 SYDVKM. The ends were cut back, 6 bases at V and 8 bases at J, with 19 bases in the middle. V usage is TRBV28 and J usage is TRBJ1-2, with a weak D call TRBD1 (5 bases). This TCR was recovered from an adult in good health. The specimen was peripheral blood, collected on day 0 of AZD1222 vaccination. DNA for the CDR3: TGTGCCAGCAGCACGGGGCGACCCGCCGGGGGCTACACCTTC. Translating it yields CASSTGRPAGGYTF.